This entry concerns a single T cell receptor (beta chain). With V trimmed by 0 bases and J by 6 bases, 12 bases remained unmatched. The CDR3 length is 17 residues. CDR1 is SGDLS and CDR2 is YYNGEE in the germline V gene. Method: immunoSEQ multiplex PCR; TCRdb's copy keeps in-frame clones and lacks some. The top ten clones hold 0.43% of a sample with about 40,000 clones, around nine tenths of them seen once. The record originates from a study of T cell changes during pregnancy in multiple sclerosis. The rearrangement uses TRBV9 and TRBJ1-2; TRBD1 matches at 9 bases. The receptor was derived from a female donor with multiple sclerosis, enrolled in a pregnancy study. The sequencing used CD4+ T cells from peripheral blood mononuclear cells, collected in the third trimester of pregnancy. In nucleotides, the CDR3 is TGTGCCAGCAGCGTAGCTCCCAGACAGGGGGTTCGCCATGGCTACACCTTC. It is translated as CASSVAPRQGVRHGYTF.